These 8 T cell receptor beta chains share one sample of origin, sequenced in a study of cytomegalovirus exposure and HLA in healthy donors. 13 Jbeta primers and 60 Vbeta primers were used for the PCR. Profiling relied on immunoSEQ multiplex PCR, and the TCRdb table lists in-frame clones only, not all of them. The table has approximately 150,000 clones, around 69% seen once. The sequenced material came from PBMCs. The receptors stem from a young woman in good health and CMV-seronegative.

The chain recombines TRBV4-1 with TRBJ1-5; D is undetermined. The V end was cut by 4 bases, the J end by 4 bases, with 11 bases between. The CDR3 is 14 amino acids. CDR1 is MGHRA and CDR2 is YSYEKL in the germline V gene. CDR3 protein: CASSLPQENQPQHF. The CDR3 coding sequence is TGCGCCAGCAGCCTCCCCCAGGAAAATCAGCCCCAGCATTTT.

The rearrangement joins TRBV4-3 to TRBJ1-1; 8 bases are shared with TRBD1. This CDR3 is 17 amino acids long. The J segment lost 1 base and the V segment lost 0 bases, leaving 7 bases of the junction unmatched. Looked up from germline, CDR1 is LGHNA and CDR2 is YSLEER. CDR3 protein: CASSQDLPGQGNTEAFF. In DNA form, the CDR3 reads TGCGCCAGCAGCCAAGATCTGCCTGGACAGGGGAACACTGAAGCTTTCTTT.

The V gene is TRBV14, the J gene TRBJ2-1; 7 bases line up with TRBD1. Germline values: CDR1 SGHDN, CDR2 FVKESK. The V and J ends lost 2 bases and 7 bases, in that order; junction bases with no gene match: 8. The CDR3 extends over 15 amino acids. The CDR3 is CASSQLDRVPNEQFF. In nucleotides, the CDR3 is TGTGCCAGCAGCCAACTTGACAGGGTACCTAATGAGCAGTTCTTC.

This clone was seen once. This chain joins TRBV10-3 and TRBJ2-3; weak D call: TRBD1 (6 bases). Germline V lookup: CDR1 ENHRY, CDR2 SYGVKD. Trimming took off 1 base at V and 9 bases at J, with 23 bases between the two ends. There are 17 residues in the CDR3. The CDR3 coding sequence is TGTGCCATCAGTGAGTACTTGCCGGGAAACCAAAGGGGGACGCAGTATTTT. Its protein is CAISEYLPGNQRGTQYF.

This clone was seen a single time. V usage is TRBV28 and J usage is TRBJ2-1; D remains unclear. The CDR3 is made up of 12 amino acids. Germline CDR1 MDHEN, CDR2 SYDVKM. V was pared by 6 bases and J by 10 bases, with 13 bases between. CDR3 DNA: TGTGCCAGCAGCCTCGGTACGAGGGAGCAGTTCTTC. It specifies CASSLGTREQFF.

The count of this clone is one. In DNA, the CDR3 is TGTGCCAGCAGTTTAGCGGGAGGGTACCAAGAGACCCAGTACTTC. It yields the protein CASSLAGGYQETQYF. The V gene is TRBV6-5, the J gene TRBJ2-5; 11 bases match TRBD2. CDR3 length: 15 residues. Per the germline V gene, CDR1 is MNHEY and CDR2 is SVGAGI. Losses at the gene ends were 4 bases for V and 0 bases for J; bases not matched to a gene: 1.

The chain joins TRBV4-1 to TRBJ2-5; weak D call: TRBD2 (5 bases). The V end lost 1 base, the J end lost 2 bases, and 14 bases lay between the germline ends. Germline assignment: CDR1 MGHRA and CDR2 YSYEKL. The CDR3 has 16 amino acids. The chain's CDR3 is CASSQVYAGPQETQYF. The DNA of the CDR3 is TGCGCCAGCAGCCAAGTTTATGCGGGTCCACAAGAGACCCAGTACTTC.

V is TRBV10-3 and J is TRBJ1-5, with D unclear. V was trimmed by 3 bases and J by 6 bases, leaving 9 bases between them. The CDR3 length is 13 residues. Germline V lookup: CDR1 ENHRY, CDR2 SYGVKD. This chain's CDR3 is CAISDRGGQPQHF. The CDR3 DNA is TGTGCCATCAGTGACCGGGGAGGTCAGCCCCAGCATTTT.